This TCR beta chain was sequenced in a study of CD4+ T cells in melanoma. Method: immunoSEQ multiplex PCR; TCRdb's copy keeps in-frame clones and lacks some. This table has about 15,000 clones, roughly 84% appearing once. A note on this clone: Its antigen is as yet unknown.

Study-wide points: A reported correlation linked neoantigen-specific CD4+ T cells to CD8+, macrophage and B cell function. Reportedly, melanoma neoantigen-specific CD4+ T cells showed varied differentiation states.

J was trimmed by 2 bases and V by 6 bases; bases with no gene match: 5. The germline gives CDR1 SNHLY, CDR2 FYNNEI. The CDR3 has 14 residues. Sequencing was carried out using cells from a culture (not recorded whether cultured in vitro). The source is a human donor with melanoma. The V gene is TRBV2, the J gene TRBJ2-3; 7 bases agree with TRBD2. CDR3 in DNA: TGTGCCAGCAGGAGAGCGGGGATCACAGATACGCAGTATTTT. As protein: CASRRAGITDTQYF. Looking up the rest from reference TRBV2 and TRBJ2-3 gives the full variable domain: EPEVTQTPSHQVTQMGQEVILRCVPISNHLYFYWYRQILGQKVEFLVSFYNNEISEKSEIFDDQFSVERPDGSNFTLKIRSTKLEDSAMYFCASRRAGITDTQYFGPGTRLTVL.